This T cell receptor (beta chain) was sequenced during a study of T cell responses to AZD1222 COVID-19 vaccine. Study findings and constraints: Donors were mostly white British, more females; clonal diversity possibly underestimated.

In regard to this clone: What it binds is not known.

The table came from immunoSEQ multiplex PCR; TCRdb's copy has only in-frame clones and leaves some out. The sample contains about 50,000 clones, roughly three quarters of which appear only once. Specimen: peripheral blood, collected 28 days after the second AZD1222 dose. The TCR was taken from an adult who received the AZD1222 COVID-19 vaccine.

The CDR3 nucleotides are TGTGCCAGCAGTTACTCGGACAGGGCCGGTCAGCCCCAGCATTTT. This encodes CASSYSDRAGQPQHF. The chain is built from TRBV6-5 and TRBJ1-5, with 8 bases identical to TRBD1. The CDR3 totals 15 residues. Germline V gene data show CDR1 as MNHEY and CDR2 as SVGAGI. Unmatched junction bases numbered 4, after V lost 0 bases and J lost 6 bases.